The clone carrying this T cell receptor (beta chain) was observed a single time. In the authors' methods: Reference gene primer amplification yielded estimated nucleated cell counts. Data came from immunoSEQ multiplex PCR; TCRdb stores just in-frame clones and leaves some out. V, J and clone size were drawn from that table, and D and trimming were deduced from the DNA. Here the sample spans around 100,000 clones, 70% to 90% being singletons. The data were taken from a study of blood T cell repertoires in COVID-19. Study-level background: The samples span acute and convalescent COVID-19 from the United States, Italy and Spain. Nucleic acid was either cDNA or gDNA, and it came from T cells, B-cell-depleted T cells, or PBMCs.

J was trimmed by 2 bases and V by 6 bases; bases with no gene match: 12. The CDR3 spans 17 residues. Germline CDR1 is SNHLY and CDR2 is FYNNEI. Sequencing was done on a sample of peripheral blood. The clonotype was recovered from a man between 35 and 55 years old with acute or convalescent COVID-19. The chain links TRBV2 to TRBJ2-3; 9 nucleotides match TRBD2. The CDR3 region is CASRDPSAGGSTDTQYF. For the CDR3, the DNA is TGTGCCAGCAGGGATCCTTCCGCGGGGGGGTCCACAGATACGCAGTATTTT.